The 5 T cell receptor beta chains below all came from one sample that was sequenced in a study of blood T cells in healthy people across ages (dated by TCRdb to 2015 to 2017). The library was prepared using 5' RACE. The reads were generated on an Illumina HiSeq 2500. A second 7 to 11 cycle PCR used a sample-barcoded 5' primer and a J-beta primer mix. TCRdb's own reprocessing of the public reads used fastp at Q25 and MiXCR and kept productive beta chains. Each entry merges the rows of one CDR3 protein and shows their most common DNA and genes. The sample table lists roughly 1.6 million distinct CDR3 sequences, about 32% of them with a count of one. The ten largest account for around 11% of the sample. The sequenced sample was blood. The receptors stem from a woman in her twenties or thirties in good health.

This clonotype has just a few counts. The rearrangement links TRBV12-3 or TRBV12-4 to TRBJ2-7; 9 positions match TRBD1. The junction had 8 bases not matched to a gene; V was cut back by 6 bases and J by 8 bases. The CDR3 length is 13 residues. The CDR3 bases are TGTGCCAGCAGCATCATACAGGGGGCAAAGCAGTACTTC. Its protein product is CASSIIQGAKQYF.

This clonotype was recorded at least ten times. V and J are TRBV7-2 and TRBJ2-5; D is perhaps TRBD1 or TRBD2 (6 bases each). The CDR3 has 13 residues. With 5 bases removed from V and 5 bases from J, the gap between germline ends came to 12 bases. From germline, CDR1 is SGHTA and CDR2 FQGNSA. CDR3 sequence (DNA): TGTGCCAGCAGCCACCGGGGGCGGGAGACCCAGTACTTC. This encodes CASSHRGRETQYF.

CDR3 nucleotide sequence: TGCGCCAGCAGCCAAGTGGGGGGCGGGTCAGAGACCCAGTACTTC. This encodes CASSQVGGGSETQYF. The V call is TRBV4-1, the J call TRBJ2-5; tentatively, D is TRBD1 or TRBD2 (6 bases each). The CDR3 spans 15 residues. Germline loops: CDR1 MGHRA, CDR2 YSYEKL. Between the trimmed V and J ends, which lost 1 base and 4 bases, there was a span of 13 bases.

V gene TRBV18 combines with J gene TRBJ2-7, with D hard to call. The germline V gene has CDR1 KGHSH and CDR2 LQKENI. The CDR3 spans 14 residues. Trimming cost V 3 bases and J 1 base, with 10 bases left between them. The CDR3 here is CASSPSLNSYEQYF. DNA for the CDR3: TGTGCCAGCTCACCGAGTCTGAATTCCTACGAGCAGTACTTC.

This clonotype appeared once. The chain is built from TRBV5-6 and TRBJ2-5; 7 nucleotides align to TRBD2. V was pared by 6 bases and J by 2 bases, with 10 bases of the junction left unmatched. Germline V gene lookup returns CDR1 SGHDT and CDR2 YYEEEE. The CDR3 sequence is 15 residues long. The CDR3, as DNA: TGTGCCAGCAACTTAGTTGCGGGGGATCAAGAGACCCAGTACTTC. This codes for CASNLVAGDQETQYF. The variable domain in full, completed from reference TRBV5-6 and TRBJ2-5, reads DAGVTQSPTHLIKTRGQQVTLRCSPKSGHDTVSWYQQALGQGPQFIFQYYEEEERQRGNFPDRFSGHQFPNYSSELNVNALLLGDSALYLCASNLVAGDQETQYFGPGTRLLVL.